This T cell receptor beta chain is drawn from a study of PD-L1 blockade in urothelial cancer. Study-level information: Patients, treated from 2014 onward, received atezolizumab 1,200 mg intravenously every 3 weeks. The study recovered a median of roughly 140,000 T cells per blood sample. General study points: Pretreatment peripheral blood TCR clonality that fell below the median predicted better survival among the patients studied.

TCRdb's table, derived via immunoSEQ multiplex PCR, lists solely in-frame clones and lacks some. The table has 130,000 or so clones, around 84% seen once. Of note for this clone: Its antigen is as yet unknown.

From germline, CDR1 is SQVTM and CDR2 ANQGSEA. V was clipped by 6 bases and J by 4 bases, with 13 bases between them. The CDR3 has 13 residues. Regarding time point: pretreatment peripheral blood. Each patient supplied 1 to 8 pretreatment and on-treatment samples. The sample here was PBMCs, taken around atezolizumab (anti-PD-L1) treatment. This chain links TRBV29-1 with TRBJ2-1, with TRBD1 as a possible D gene (6 bases). This clonotype was obtained from a man aged 50 or older with urothelial cancer. The CDR3 DNA reads TGCAGCGTCTCTACCGGACAGTACAATGAGCAGTTCTTC. Protein sequence: CSVSTGQYNEQFF.